The source of this T cell receptor beta chain is a study of Ad26.COV2.S vaccination and SARS-CoV-2 variants. Libraries were prepared by immunoSEQ multiplex PCR; TCRdb keeps only in-frame clonotypes and omits some of them. The table shows roughly 150,000 clones, with more than 80% occurring only once. A note on this clone: Its matching antigen is unknown.

V was clipped by 0 bases and J by 2 bases, with 7 bases between them. The CDR3 contains 14 residues. CDR1 and CDR2 (germline): MNHEY, SVGAGI. Study-wide findings and caveats: Responses of T cells in total may have been underestimated by the TCR breadth and depth analyses. Vaccine and placebo recipients had similar non-spike TCR breadth. Breadth, reportedly substantial, characterized the spike-specific CD8+ and CD4+ T cell responses after vaccination.

The rearrangement links TRBV6-5 to TRBJ1-1; D gene uncertain. The sequence came from a human donor who had recovered from COVID-19. Sequences were derived from peripheral blood, sampled after recovery from COVID-19. CDR3 nucleotides: TGTGCCAGCAGTTACTCTTCGGTCAACACTGAAGCTTTCTTT. This codes for CASSYSSVNTEAFF.